A selection of T cell receptor beta chains follows, all from one sample in a study of IL-17A CD8 T cells in psoriatic arthritis synovium. The method was immunoSEQ multiplex PCR; TCRdb's version includes in-frame clones alone and lacks a portion of them. The sample has a few thousand clones; 55% to 85% are singletons. The sample was IFN-gamma+ CD8+ T cells from synovial fluid. These receptor sequences come from a human donor with psoriatic arthritis. CDR3s include the opening cysteine and the closing phenylalanine or tryptophan. The D gene is left open where the match is weak. Expanded clones are given a class, and other clones once, few, many or no size at all.

TRBD1 | TRBJ2-5 | TRBV7-6 | . | TGTGCCAGCAGCTTACGGGACAGGGTAGGAGAGACCCAGTACTTC | CASSLRDRVGETQYF
. | TRBJ2-3 | TRBV19 | large | TGTGCCAGTACCAAGGGGGAGGCGGATACGCAGTATTTT | CASTKGEADTQYF
. | TRBJ2-7 | TRBV28 | . | TGTGCCAGCAGTTCTCCCTTGTTCGAGGAGCACGAGCAGTACTTC | CASSSPLFEEHEQYF
. | TRBJ2-1 | TRBV7-9 | . | TGTGCCAGCAGCTTAGGGGAAGCGTACAATGAGCAGTTCTTC | CASSLGEAYNEQFF
. | TRBJ1-3 | TRBV5-1 | . | TGCGCCAGCAGAGGAACATACTCTGGAAACACCATATATTTT | CASRGTYSGNTIYF
TRBD2 | TRBJ2-3 | TRBV6-4 | once | TGTGCCAGCAGTGGGACTAGTCACGATACGCAGTATTTT | CASSGTSHDTQYF
TRBD2 | TRBJ2-3 | TRBV4-2 | . | TGTGCCAGCAGCCAAGGCGGTTTGATAGCGGGAGACCTTCCTAGCACAGATACGCAGTATTTT | CASSQGGLIAGDLPSTDTQYF
TRBD1 | TRBJ1-1 | TRBV6-5 | . | TGTGCCAGCACTAAAGGACAGGCCGGTACTGAAGCTTTCTTT | CASTKGQAGTEAFF
. | TRBJ2-7 | TRBV7-9 | . | TGTGCCAGCAGCTTAGCGCTAGACGAGCAGTACTTC | CASSLALDEQYF
. | TRBJ2-7 | TRBV28 | . | TGTGCCAGCAGGACACCCCGGGAGCAGTACTTC | CASRTPREQYF